A single sample gave rise to the 3 T cell receptor beta chains below, sequenced in a study of cytomegalovirus exposure and HLA in healthy donors. Primers included in the PCR were 60 Vbeta and 13 Jbeta primers. Profiling relied on immunoSEQ multiplex PCR, and the TCRdb table lists in-frame clones only, not all of them. The profile shows around 240,000 clones, around 76% of them singletons. Sequencing was done on a sample of PBMCs. The receptors originated from a woman aged 40 to 50 in good health and CMV-seropositive.

This clone was picked up one time. The chain combines TRBV13 with TRBJ2-6; D is undetermined. The V gene lost 4 bases and the J gene lost 0 bases, with 10 bases spanning the gap. The CDR3 loop spans 16 amino acids. Germline V gives CDR1 PRHDT, CDR2 FYEKMQ (reference sequence). The CDR3, as DNA: TGTGCCAGCAGCTCAGAACGTAACTCTGGGGCCAACGTCCTGACTTTC. Translation: CASSSERNSGANVLTF.

The chain uses TRBV5-4 and TRBJ2-3, with D possibly being TRBD2 (6 bases). The CDR3 sequence is 14 residues long. V lost 10 bases and J lost 6, with 21 bases in between. Germline loops: CDR1 SGHNT, CDR2 YYREEE (reference sequence). The CDR3 protein is CACGKEGLSDTQYF. Here the CDR3 DNA reads TGTGCCTGCGGGAAGGAAGGGTTGTCTGATACGCAGTATTTT.

This clone has only a few counts. The chain employs TRBV7-9 and TRBJ1-1; possible D gene TRBD1, 6 bases. Trimming removed 8 bases at V and 0 bases at J, with 7 bases between. The V gene's germline CDR1 is SEHNR and CDR2 FQNEAQ (reference sequence). The CDR3 covers 12 residues. Here the CDR3 DNA reads TGTGCCAGCGGACAGTTGAACACTGAAGCTTTCTTT. This translates into CASGQLNTEAFF.